This T cell receptor (beta chain) was recovered during a study of cytomegalovirus exposure and HLA in healthy donors (dated by TCRdb to about 2017). Study-level background: According to an earlier analysis of several hundred of the donors, 150 million to 200 million T cells yielded 95 million to 140 million unique TCR beta sequences and 250 to 350 Gb of sequence data. In an earlier analysis of a few hundred of the donors, high-throughput TCR beta sequencing was used to judge whether each TCR beta V gene segment behaved as functional or pseudogenic. Because of strong linkage in the cohort, four to six DR-DQ haplotypes were treated as single units for association and clustering. HLA typing covered class I and class II loci at four-digit resolution. In addition to the first cohort of several hundred subjects, a separate validation cohort of 130 or so different subjects was used. All discovery cohort repertoires had been generated on a single sequencing platform. A later analysis re-analyzed previously published TCR beta repertoires from approximately 700 donors and added high-resolution HLA genotyping to study TCR occurrence patterns. The study used immunosequencing to profile the T cell repertoires of several hundred subjects and linked those repertoires to cytomegalovirus serostatus. The study aimed to test whether cataloging public T cell receptors could reveal signatures of past pathogen exposure. An early release covering approximately 600 HLA-typed donors comprised approximately 290 gigabases of sequencing data and roughly 86 million unique TCR sequences. In the later analysis, no new phenotypic data were used to find candidate immune exposures; instead, reliance was placed on TCR beta sequences and their occurrence across donors. Donor age, sex, ethnicity and CMV serostatus were compiled alongside the repertoire data. Among 398 genotyped donors of the cohort, an average of approximately 250,000 unique TCR beta nucleotide sequences were sequenced per donor, around 18% of them non-productive. In a later genetic analysis, genome-wide SNP genotypes for about 65% of the roughly 700 donors were used, and that subset was treated as a discovery cohort. Of the approximately 400 genotyped donors, roughly 85% fell in the genetic ancestry cluster associated with self-reported Caucasian donors. The study combined high-throughput TCR immunosequencing, statistical association of individual TCRs with disease status, and machine learning to predict cytomegalovirus infection status. The number of typed donors differed by locus: about 629-640 for A, B, C, DRB1 and DQB1; 500 to 550 for DQA1; approximately 610 for DPA1; and around 450 for DPB1.

Library creation used the immunoSEQ multiplex PCR assay. The multiplex PCR relied on a mix of 60 forward primers for TCR Vbeta segments and 13 reverse primers for TCR Jbeta segments. A multiplex PCR assay on genomic DNA amplified the CDR3 region of rearranged TCR beta genes. Amplified TCR beta libraries were sequenced as 87-base-pair reads on the Illumina HiSeq System. Turning to the authors' computational methods: A later analysis counted some 74 million unique TCR beta chains across the 700 or so repertoires, and 9 million to 14 million of these chains were shared by at least two donors. Raw reads were error-corrected and collapsed into unique sequences by a nearest-neighbor algorithm in which closely related sequences were merged to remove PCR and sequencing errors. To assign V, D and J gene segments, CDR3 sequences were aligned to IMGT reference sequences. For a sequence to be retained, at least a six-nucleotide match to both a V gene segment and a J gene segment was required. A rearrangement was called productive if the CDR3 had no stop codons and remained in frame with V and J, and every other rearrangement was called non-productive. Following IMGT convention, CDR3 was defined as the stretch from the second conserved V-encoded cysteine up to the conserved J-encoded phenylalanine. The earlier analysis of about 500 of the donors excluded sequences that lacked an unambiguous match to a single V gene segment. In an earlier analysis of approximately 590 of the donors, V segments were called functional above 56.7% productive rearrangements and were called segregating when the between-donor standard deviation exceeded 5%. A statistical classification framework was built to diagnose cytomegalovirus status from the catalog of TCR beta chain sequences. In a later analysis, V and J genes were assigned by comparing TCR nucleotide sequences against IMGT/GENE-DB human TR gene sequences. In a later analysis, CDR3 sequences and most-parsimonious VDJ recombination scenarios were assigned using the TCRdist pipeline. In a later analysis, each TCR beta chain was defined by its CDR3 amino acid sequence together with its V-gene family, and reads lacking a unique V-gene family were excluded. In a later analysis, around 650 highly shared, low-generation-probability nucleotide sequences were removed to address suspected cross-contamination and a sequencing artifact. In a later analysis, a clonal expansion index was calculated for each public chain from normalized within-repertoire ranks of inferred template counts. A later analysis computed generation probabilities with a VDJ recombination model fitted to out-of-frame rearrangements, and checked the results against IGoR. A later analysis scored TCR-TCR, TCR-HLA and TCR-CMV co-occurrence with hypergeometric tests, applying a repertoire-size bias correction to TCR pairs. In a later analysis, false discovery rates were estimated by permuting HLA or CMV assignments 20 times. In a later analysis, co-occurring TCRs were grouped using DBSCAN, and TCRdist sequence similarity was added for clustering within HLA-allele-positive subsets. Repertoires with fewer than 30,000 or more than 120,000 public chains were left out of co-occurrence clustering, as were four to six repertoires with anomalous nucleotide sharing. TCRdb retrieved this table from immuneACCESS and kept in-frame rearrangements only. Not all clones are present; in checked studies, unresolved V genes account for under half, and no reason is known for the remainder. Clone size and the V and J calls come from that table; the DNA yielded D and trimming. In all, the sample holds 150,000 or so clones, and about 85% of those were seen once. Less than 10% of the sample rests with the top ten.

V sheds 5 bases and J sheds 2 bases, leaving 14 bases between their ends. Its CDR3 holds 15 amino acids, cysteine through phenylalanine. The kept DNA is CDR3 alone, 45 bases in frame from the first base. CDR1 and CDR2 are read off the germline V gene as MNHEY and SVGAGI. Remarks on this clone: What antigen it recognizes has not been identified. The sample holds no much larger clone one base away, and base qualities are not on file.

In total, approximately 690 healthy bone marrow donors made up the cohort. Cohort members were all nominally healthy when sampled, although unrecorded immune exposures were likely present. The donor was CMV seropositive and belonged to the group of 250 to 300 seropositive cohort members. Every donor gave a peripheral blood sample, and the peripheral blood mononuclear cells from that sample were used for TCR beta sequencing. The Qiagen DNeasy Blood Extraction Kit was used to extract genomic DNA from the blood cell samples. Results and caveats for the whole study, not just this receptor: Most TCR sequences were observed very rarely across donors, whereas some public TCRs were present in many individuals. In a later analysis, the rate of TCR association differed among HLA loci, with DRB1 alleles having the most associated TCRs and HLA-C alleles having the fewest. A few of the identified cytomegalovirus-associated TCR beta chains were confirmed in vitro to be specific for cytomegalovirus antigens. CMV serostatus was the only immune exposure information available for the cohort. An earlier analysis of some 560 of the donors showed that most TCR beta V segments appeared in productive rearrangements either about 87% or about 30% of the time, which broadly matched IMGT annotations. The authors suggested that the approach could potentially be generalized to other disease states and immunological phenotypes. The sequencing pipeline was judged likely to have produced a cluster of highly shared sequence variants as a technical artifact. A further reported finding was that TCR beta sequences accurately predicted the HLA-A and HLA-B alleles for most subjects in the first cohort. Approximately 18 rarely observed V segments, including chromosome 9 orphons, were excluded from the earlier analysis of approximately 600 of the donors because counts were too low. The 87-base-pair reads could not distinguish some IMGT-functional V segments, including TRBV6-2 and TRBV6-3, so those segments were excluded. Strong co-occurrence of HLA alleles, especially DR and DQ, made assigning TCR associations to individual alleles difficult. In both the original and validation cohorts, the classifier was reported to diagnose cytomegalovirus status with high specificity and sensitivity. The study listed around 160 TCR beta chains as associated with cytomegalovirus. Linkage disequilibrium might explain the correlated functional status among segregating V segments, but an unknown experimental factor could not be ruled out. A later genetic analysis reported fewer N-insertions in productive TCRs among donors in an Asian-associated ancestry cluster than the approximately 670-donor mean. The cohort was sequenced for TCR beta chains only, and without alpha or paired-chain data the features that could be detected were limited. In a later analysis, HLA-associated TCR beta chains showed more clonal expansion and lower generation probabilities than non-associated chains that were equally common. A later analysis reported that several top co-occurrence clusters appeared linked to parvovirus B19, influenza, CMV and Epstein-Barr virus. According to a later analysis, most CMV-associated TCR beta chains appeared to be HLA-restricted, and the HLA associations seemed to be driven largely by CMV exposure. An association between a missense DCLRE1C variant and V-gene and J-gene trimming of TCR beta chains was found in a later genetic analysis and replicated in an independent cohort. Specific HLA alleles were associated with 16,951 TCR beta sequences at a false discovery rate of 0.05 in a later analysis. Because HLA typing was missing for some donors at each locus, association tests included only the typed subset. Sequencing depth was assumed to be roughly uniform across donors in the presence/absence analyses, though that assumption may not hold.

The sequence links TRBV6-5 to TRBJ2-3; TRBD1 is a weak D gene call, 5 bases matching. Sequences were obtained from PBMCs. This clonotype originated in a man aged 30-40 years in good health and CMV-seropositive. The CDR3 reads as follows: CASSGYRTTTDTQYF. The DNA is TGTGCCAGCAGTGGCTACAGGACCACCACAGATACGCAGTATTTT.